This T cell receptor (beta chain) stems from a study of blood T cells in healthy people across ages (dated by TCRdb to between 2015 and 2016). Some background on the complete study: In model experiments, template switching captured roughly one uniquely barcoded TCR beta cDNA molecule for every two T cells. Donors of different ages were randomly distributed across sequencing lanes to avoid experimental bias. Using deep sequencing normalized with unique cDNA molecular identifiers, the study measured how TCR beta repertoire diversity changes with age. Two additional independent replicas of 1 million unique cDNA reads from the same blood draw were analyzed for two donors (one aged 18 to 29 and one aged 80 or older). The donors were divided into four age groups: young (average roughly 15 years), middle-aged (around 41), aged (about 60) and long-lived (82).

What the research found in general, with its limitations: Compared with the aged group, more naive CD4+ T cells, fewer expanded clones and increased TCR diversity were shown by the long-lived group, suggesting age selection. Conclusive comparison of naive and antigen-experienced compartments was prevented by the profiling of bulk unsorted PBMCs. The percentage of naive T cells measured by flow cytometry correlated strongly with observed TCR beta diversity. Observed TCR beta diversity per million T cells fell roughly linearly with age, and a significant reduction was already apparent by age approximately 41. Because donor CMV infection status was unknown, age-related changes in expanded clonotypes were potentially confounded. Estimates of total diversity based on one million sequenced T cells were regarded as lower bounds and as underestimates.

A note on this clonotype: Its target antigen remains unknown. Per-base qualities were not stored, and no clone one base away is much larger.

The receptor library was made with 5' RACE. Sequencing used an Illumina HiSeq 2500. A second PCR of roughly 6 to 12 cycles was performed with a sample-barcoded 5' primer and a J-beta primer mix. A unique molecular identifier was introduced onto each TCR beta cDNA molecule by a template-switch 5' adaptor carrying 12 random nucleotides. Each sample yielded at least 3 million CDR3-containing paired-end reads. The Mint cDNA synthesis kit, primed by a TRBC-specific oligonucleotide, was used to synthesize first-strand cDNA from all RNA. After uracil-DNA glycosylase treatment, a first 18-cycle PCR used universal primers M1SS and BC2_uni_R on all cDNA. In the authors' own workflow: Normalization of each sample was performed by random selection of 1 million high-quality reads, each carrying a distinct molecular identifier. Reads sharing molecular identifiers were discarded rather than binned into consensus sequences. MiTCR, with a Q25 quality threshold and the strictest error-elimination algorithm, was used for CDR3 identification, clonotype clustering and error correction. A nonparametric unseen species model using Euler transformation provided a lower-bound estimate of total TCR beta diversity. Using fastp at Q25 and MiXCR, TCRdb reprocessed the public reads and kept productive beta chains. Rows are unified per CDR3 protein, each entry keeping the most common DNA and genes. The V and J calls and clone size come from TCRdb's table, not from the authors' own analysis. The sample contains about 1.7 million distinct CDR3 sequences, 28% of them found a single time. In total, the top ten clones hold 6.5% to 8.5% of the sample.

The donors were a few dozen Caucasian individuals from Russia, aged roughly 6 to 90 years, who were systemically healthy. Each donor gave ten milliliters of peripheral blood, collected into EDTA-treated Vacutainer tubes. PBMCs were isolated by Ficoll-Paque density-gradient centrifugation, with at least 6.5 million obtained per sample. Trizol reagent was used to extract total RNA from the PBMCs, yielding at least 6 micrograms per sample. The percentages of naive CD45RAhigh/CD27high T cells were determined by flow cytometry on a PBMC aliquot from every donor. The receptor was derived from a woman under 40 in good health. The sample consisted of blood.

Read as DNA, the sequence is TGTGCCAGCAGACCTTTTAGCAGCACAGATACGCAGTATTTT. Its protein product is CASRPFSSTDTQYF. This chain joins TRBV12-3 or TRBV12-4 to TRBJ2-3; confidence is insufficient to name the D gene. A distance of 10 bases separates the germline ends of V and J, which lose 6 bases and 0 bases respectively. The CDR3 contains 14 residues, cysteine and phenylalanine counted. Of all the DNA, just the CDR3 is kept, 42 bases in frame from base 1.